A single sample gave rise to the 10 T cell receptor beta chains below, sequenced in a study of blood T cell repertoires in COVID-19. Assay: immunoSEQ multiplex PCR; the TCRdb copy retains only in-frame clones and omits some. The sample shows 120,000 or so clones, more than 70% of them seen only once. Material for sequencing was peripheral blood. Source of these receptors: a man older than 75 with active or convalescent COVID-19.

The J gene is TRBJ1-5, the V gene TRBV2; TRBD1 is a possible D gene (6 bases). The CDR3 loop spans 15 amino acids. V was trimmed by 7 bases and J by 7 bases, leaving 20 bases between them. The germline V gene has CDR1 SNHLY and CDR2 FYNNEI. The CDR3 here is CASNPKGGSWQPQHF. CDR3 coding DNA: TGTGCCAGCAACCCAAAAGGGGGAAGTTGGCAGCCCCAGCATTTT.

The rearrangement joins TRBV20-1 to TRBJ1-2; D gene uncertain. V lost 3 bases and J 3 bases, leaving 5 bases between the germline ends. The CDR3 is 11 residues long. Looked up from germline, CDR1 is DFQATT and CDR2 is SNEGSKA (reference sequence). The CDR3 region has the DNA TGCAGTGCTAGGACTGACTATGGCTACACCTTC. This sequence encodes CSARTDYGYTF.

This sequence joins TRBV11-2 and TRBJ1-2; TRBD1 matches at 10 bases. There are 13 residues in the CDR3. Per germline, CDR1 SGHAT and CDR2 FQNNGV. After removal of 5 bases from V and 7 bases from J, the junction contained 4 bases not matched to a gene. This chain's CDR3 is CASSPDRGAGYTF. The CDR3 DNA reads TGTGCCAGCAGCCCGGACAGGGGGGCTGGCTACACCTTC.

The chain uses TRBV11-3 and TRBJ2-1, with D possibly being TRBD2 (5 bases). V was trimmed by 0 bases and J by 8 bases, leaving 11 bases between them. The CDR3 covers 14 residues. Germline V gives CDR1 SGHNT, CDR2 YENEEA. As DNA, the CDR3 is TGTGCCAGCAGCTTAGATCGAGCGGACGATGAGCAGTTCTTC. It translates to CASSLDRADDEQFF. Drawing the rest from reference TRBV11-3 and TRBJ2-1, the complete variable domain is EAGVVQSPRYKIIEKKQPVAFWCNPISGHNTLYWYLQNLGQGPELLIRYENEEAVDDSQLPKDRFSAERLKGVDSTLKIQPAELGDSAVYLCASSLDRADDEQFFGPGTRLTVL.

The chain links TRBV30 to TRBJ2-5; D call uncertain. Germline CDR1 reads GTSNPN; CDR2 reads SVGIG (reference sequence). The V gene lost 3 bases and the J gene lost 4 bases, with 3 bases spanning the gap. CDR3 length: 10 amino acids. CDR3 residues: CAWSLETQYF. CDR3 DNA sequence: TGTGCCTGGAGCTTAGAGACCCAGTACTTC. The whole variable domain, remainder taken from reference TRBV30 and TRBJ2-5, is SQTIHQWPATLVQPVGSPLSLECTVEGTSNPNLYWYRQAAGRGLQLLFYSVGIGQISSEVPQNLSASRPQDRQFILSSKKLLLSDSGFYLCAWSLETQYFGPGTRLLVL.

J is TRBJ2-2 and V is TRBV10-3, with a possible D match to TRBD1 (5 bases). The V gene lost 10 bases and the J gene lost 7 bases, with 16 bases spanning the gap. The germline gives CDR1 ENHRY, CDR2 SYGVKD. This CDR3 has 13 residues. The CDR3 loop is CATAAGSGGELFF. The CDR3, as DNA: TGTGCCACCGCGGCAGGGTCGGGCGGGGAGCTGTTTTTT.

This chain connects TRBV29-1 to TRBJ1-2; D unclear. The CDR3 sequence is 11 residues long. The germline gives CDR1 SQVTM, CDR2 ANQGSEA. The CDR3 coding sequence is TGCACGGTGGGCTCTAACTATGGCTACACCTTC. As protein: CTVGSNYGYTF.

This clone was observed a few times. This rearrangement joins TRBV4-3 to TRBJ1-2, with D maybe TRBD1 (5 bases). Germline values: CDR1 LGHNA, CDR2 YSLEER. V was clipped by 0 bases and J by 5 bases, with 13 bases between them. The CDR3 totals 15 residues. The CDR3 loop reads CASSQDSRTSYGYTF. CDR3 DNA: TGCGCCAGCAGCCAAGATAGCAGGACATCATATGGCTACACCTTC.

The V call is TRBV19, the J call TRBJ1-6; D possibly corresponds to TRBD1 (5 bases). The CDR3 has 12 amino acids. Germline V lookup: CDR1 LNHDA, CDR2 SQIVND (reference sequence). Trimming removed 3 bases at V and 11 bases at J, with 8 bases between. CDR3 amino acids: CASSIKGTPLHF. The DNA for the CDR3 is TGTGCCAGTAGTATTAAGGGGACACCCCTCCACTTT.

The V gene is TRBV10-1, the J gene TRBJ1-3; TRBD1 aligns across 8 bases. V lost 6 bases to trimming and J lost 0 bases; unmatched junction nucleotides: 7. This CDR3 contains 16 residues. Germline-derived CDR1 and CDR2 are WNHNN and SYGVQD (reference sequence). CDR3 sequence: CASRHRGGFSGNTIYF. In DNA, the CDR3 is TGCGCCAGCAGACACAGGGGGGGGTTCTCTGGAAACACCATATATTTT.